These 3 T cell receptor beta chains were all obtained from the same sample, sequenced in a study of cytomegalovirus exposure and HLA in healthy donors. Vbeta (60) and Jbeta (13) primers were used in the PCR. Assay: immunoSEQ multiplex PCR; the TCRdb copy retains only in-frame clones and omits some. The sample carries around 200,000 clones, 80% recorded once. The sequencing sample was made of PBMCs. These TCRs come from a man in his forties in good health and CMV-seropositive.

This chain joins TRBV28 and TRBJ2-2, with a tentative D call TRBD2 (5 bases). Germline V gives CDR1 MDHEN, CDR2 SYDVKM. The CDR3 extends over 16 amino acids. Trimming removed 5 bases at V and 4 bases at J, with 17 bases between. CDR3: CASSHPSGAGTGELFF. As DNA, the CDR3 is TGTGCCAGCAGTCACCCATCAGGTGCGGGCACCGGGGAGCTGTTTTTT.

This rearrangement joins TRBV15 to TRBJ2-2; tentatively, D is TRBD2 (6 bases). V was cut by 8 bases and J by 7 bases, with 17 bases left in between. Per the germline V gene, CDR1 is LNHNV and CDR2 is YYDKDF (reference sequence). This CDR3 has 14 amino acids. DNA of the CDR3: TGTGCCACCCGCGGGAAGGGATGGGACGGGGAGCTGTTTTTT. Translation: CATRGKGWDGELFF.

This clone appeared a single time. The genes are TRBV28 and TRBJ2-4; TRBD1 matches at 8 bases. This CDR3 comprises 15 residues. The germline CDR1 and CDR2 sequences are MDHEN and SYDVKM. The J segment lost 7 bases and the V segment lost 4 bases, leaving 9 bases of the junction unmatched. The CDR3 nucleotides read TGTGCCAGCAGTTCCTCAGGACAGGGCGGGAACATTCAGTACTTC. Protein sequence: CASSSSGQGGNIQYF.